A single sample is the source of the 18 T cell receptor beta chains below, sequenced in a study of shared clonotypes between healthy human individuals. Terminally differentiated effector memory CD45RA+ cells were excluded from the naive CD8 cells, which were CD45RO-negative and positively selected for CCR7. Produced via immunoSEQ multiplex PCR; TCRdb's table is partial and in-frame only. This sample yields about 550,000 clones, of which nearly 97% are seen a single time; 0.1% to 0.11% belongs to the top ten. The material sequenced was naive CD8+ T cells sorted from blood. These receptor sequences come from a woman aged 25 to 39 in good health.

V and J are TRBV5-6 and TRBJ1-1; the D gene is possibly TRBD1 (6 bases). The V gene's germline CDR1 is SGHDT and CDR2 YYEEEE. The V and J ends lost 2 bases and 8 bases respectively, with 16 bases between them. The CDR3 is 14 residues long. CDR3 residues: CASSFGIPGTEAFF. CDR3 sequence (DNA): TGTGCCAGCAGCTTTGGGATCCCGGGGACAGAAGCTTTCTTT.

V usage is TRBV13 and J usage is TRBJ1-5; D gene unclear. V was clipped by 0 bases and J by 6 bases, with 6 bases between them. In germline, CDR1 is PRHDT, CDR2 FYEKMQ (reference sequence). The CDR3 spans 13 residues. The CDR3 coding sequence is TGTGCCAGCAGCTTAGGGTTGAGTCAGCCCCAGCATTTT. It encodes CASSLGLSQPQHF.

The chain is built from TRBV5-6 and TRBJ2-2, with D perhaps matching TRBD1 (6 bases). CDR1 is SGHDT and CDR2 is YYEEEE in the germline V gene. The CDR3 loop spans 15 amino acids. The V gene lost 1 base and the J gene lost 5 bases, with 12 bases spanning the gap. The CDR3 coding sequence is TGTGCCAGCAGCTTGTTTCAGGGGCCGACCGGGGAGCTGTTTTTT. This encodes CASSLFQGPTGELFF.

This rearrangement joins TRBV7-9 to TRBJ1-2; the D gene is possibly TRBD1 (6 bases). Germline V gene sequence: CDR1 SEHNR, CDR2 FQNEAQ (reference sequence). With 3 bases removed from V and 8 bases from J, the gap between germline ends came to 25 bases. The CDR3 sequence is 17 residues long. DNA of the CDR3: TGTGCCAGCAGCTTCTACCAACCGGGCACAGGGAGGGAAGGCTACACCTTC. Its translation: CASSFYQPGTGREGYTF.

The chain couples TRBV2 to TRBJ2-1; 9 bases match TRBD2. This CDR3 has 15 residues. Germline CDR1 reads SNHLY; CDR2 reads FYNNEI. The trim removed 4 bases at V and 8 bases at J, leaving 9 bases unmatched. In DNA, the CDR3 is TGTGCCAGCAGTGTTGGAGTAGCGGGAGCCCATGAGCAGTTCTTC. Amino acid sequence: CASSVGVAGAHEQFF.

V and J are TRBV27 and TRBJ2-7; D possibly corresponds to TRBD2 (5 bases). This CDR3 comprises 13 residues. The germline V gene has CDR1 MNHEY and CDR2 SMNVEV (reference sequence). Trimming removed 3 bases from V and 3 bases from J, with 9 bases in between. The CDR3 spells CASSLGAYYEQYF. The CDR3, as DNA: TGTGCCAGCAGTTTGGGAGCCTACTACGAGCAGTACTTC.

V gene TRBV7-8 combines with J gene TRBJ1-4; TRBD1 agrees at 8 bases. Germline V gene data show CDR1 as SGHVS and CDR2 as FQNEAQ. The CDR3 is 14 amino acids. J was trimmed by 7 bases and V by 6 bases; bases with no gene match: 7. This chain's CDR3 is CASRKTGVGEKLFF. CDR3 bases: TGTGCCAGCAGAAAGACAGGGGTGGGTGAAAAACTGTTTTTT.

This chain links TRBV2 with TRBJ2-1; 8 bases are shared with TRBD2. Germline V gene lookup returns CDR1 SNHLY and CDR2 FYNNEI. Trimming removed 7 bases from V and 9 bases from J; junction bases left unmatched: 11. The CDR3 spans 14 residues. CDR3 protein: CASIAGPSGSEQFF. The CDR3 DNA reads as TGTGCCAGCATAGCGGGACCGAGTGGTAGTGAGCAGTTCTTC.

CDR3 region: CASSLADTSYEQYF. CDR3 in DNA: TGTGCCAGCAGTTTAGCAGACACCTCCTACGAGCAGTACTTC. This chain joins TRBV27 and TRBJ2-7; D gene unclear. V was clipped by 2 bases and J by 0 bases, with 8 bases between them. In germline, CDR1 is MNHEY, CDR2 SMNVEV (reference sequence). The CDR3 consists of 14 residues.

The gene calls are TRBV9 and TRBJ2-1; D uncertain. This CDR3 has 11 amino acids. Looked up from germline, CDR1 is SGDLS and CDR2 is YYNGEE. V lost 4 bases and J 8 bases, leaving 7 bases between the germline ends. The CDR3 here is CASSFTHEQFF. Written as DNA, the CDR3 is TGTGCCAGCAGCTTCACCCATGAGCAGTTCTTC.

V gene TRBV5-6 combines with J gene TRBJ2-7, with a tentative D call TRBD2 (6 bases). The CDR3 is 13 amino acids. In germline, CDR1 is SGHDT, CDR2 YYEEEE. Trimming left V 0 bases short and J 3 bases short, with 7 bases between. CDR3 sequence (DNA): TGTGCCAGCAGCTTGGAGGGACTCTACGAGCAGTACTTC. Protein sequence: CASSLEGLYEQYF.

The CDR3 sequence: CASSFGAAENSPLHF. DNA of the CDR3: TGTGCCAGCAGCTTCGGGGCCGCAGAAAATTCACCCCTCCACTTT. The chain links TRBV5-6 to TRBJ1-6, with D possibly TRBD1 on 5 matching bases. Trimming took 2 bases from V and 7 from J, leaving 13 bases between them. This CDR3 spans 15 amino acids. Germline CDR1 SGHDT, CDR2 YYEEEE.

The chain has TRBV7-9 and TRBJ2-3, with TRBD2 identical over 8 bases. The CDR3 loop spans 16 amino acids. Germline V gene sequence: CDR1 SEHNR, CDR2 FQNEAQ (reference sequence). V dropped 5 bases and J dropped 6; count of bases not matched to a gene: 13. The CDR3, as DNA: TGTGCCAGCAGCCCTGCCGGGACTAGGGATACCGATACGCAGTATTTT. This encodes CASSPAGTRDTDTQYF.

The V and J genes are TRBV11-2 and TRBJ2-4; 8 bases map to TRBD2. J lost 1 base, V lost 6 bases, and 11 bases had no gene match. The germline V gene encodes CDR1 SGHAT and CDR2 FQNNGV. The CDR3 is 17 residues long. Here the CDR3 reads CASRETGGSRAKNIQYF. The CDR3 nucleotides read TGTGCCAGCAGGGAAACGGGGGGGAGTCGTGCCAAAAACATTCAGTACTTC.

Turning to this clone: Other nucleotide sequences in the sample specify the same CDR3. This chain links TRBV5-4 with TRBJ1-5; D is perhaps TRBD1 (5 bases). Germline loops: CDR1 SGHNT, CDR2 YYREEE (reference sequence). Trimming cost V 0 bases and J 2 bases, with 6 bases left between them. This CDR3 contains 14 residues. The CDR3 reads CASSLAGRNQPQHF. The CDR3 DNA reads as TGTGCCAGCAGCTTGGCAGGGCGCAATCAGCCCCAGCATTTT.

CDR3 amino acids: CASSFSDRVEQYF. The CDR3 nucleotides read TGTGCCAGCAGCTTCTCAGACAGGGTTGAGCAGTACTTC. This chain links TRBV11-2 with TRBJ2-7; 7 bases fit TRBD1. V lost 3 bases, J lost 7 bases, and 6 bases stayed unmatched. The CDR3 runs to 13 residues. Looked up from germline, CDR1 is SGHAT and CDR2 is FQNNGV.

The chain combines TRBV27 with TRBJ1-5; TRBD1 is a possible D gene (5 bases). Germline V lookup: CDR1 MNHEY, CDR2 SMNVEV (reference sequence). The CDR3 is 13 amino acids. V was clipped by 2 bases and J by 9 bases, with 11 bases between them. The CDR3 region has the DNA TGTGCCAGCAGTTTAAGCAGGGCGCGGCCCCAGCATTTT. Protein sequence: CASSLSRARPQHF.

The V and J genes are TRBV9 and TRBJ1-5; no reliable D call. Germline CDR1 SGDLS, CDR2 YYNGEE. The CDR3 length is 13 residues. The ends were cut back, 1 base at V and 9 bases at J, with 11 bases in the middle. The CDR3 loop reads CASSVYPRGPQHF. The DNA of the CDR3 is TGTGCCAGCAGCGTATACCCGCGGGGGCCCCAGCATTTT.